These T cell receptor beta chains were read from a single sample in a study of PD-1 blockade in classical Hodgkin lymphoma. Sequenced by immunoSEQ multiplex PCR; TCRdb stores in-frame clones only, minus some. The data hold 25,000 to 35,000 clones, with about two thirds observed a single time. The specimen comprised peripheral blood mononuclear cells (PBMCs), sampled before the second cycle of nivolumab. The receptors stem from a human donor with classical Hodgkin lymphoma. CDR3s include the opening cysteine and the closing phenylalanine or tryptophan. A D gene is named only where the DNA matches it firmly. Where a row states a size, it is once, few, many or the class of an expanded clone; other rows omit it.

clone_size	j_call	v_call	d_call	cdr3_aa	cdr3_nt
once	TRBJ1-1	TRBV6-5	.	CASSGGSGAFF	TGTGCCAGCAGTGGAGGGTCGGGAGCTTTCTTT
.	TRBJ1-2	TRBV4-2	.	CASSQDGGTYGYTF	TGTGCCAGCAGCCAAGACGGGGGGACTTATGGCTACACCTTC
.	TRBJ1-4	TRBV6-7	.	CASSYGLRGRKGESLDNEKLFF	TGTGCCAGCAGTTACGGTCTCAGGGGCCGTAAGGGTGAATCCCTAGATAATGAAAAACTGTTTTTT
.	TRBJ1-3	TRBV4-3	.	CASSRSLIKGAGNTIYF	TGCGCCAGCAGCCGATCGTTAATTAAGGGGGCTGGAAACACCATATATTTT
.	TRBJ2-5	TRBV7-9	.	CASSLPPKETQYF	TGTGCCAGCAGCTTACCCCCTAAAGAGACCCAGTACTTC
.	TRBJ2-1	TRBV7-2	.	CASSLGRDNEQFF	TGTGCCAGCAGCTTAGGGAGGGACAATGAGCAGTTCTTC
.	TRBJ2-5	TRBV7-2	.	CASSGSYVETQYF	TGTGCCAGCTCCGGTAGTTATGTAGAGACCCAGTACTTC
.	TRBJ2-3	TRBV29-1	.	CSVGVSTDTQYF	TGCAGCGTTGGGGTCAGCACAGATACGCAGTATTTT
once	TRBJ1-1	TRBV9	.	CASSPTGMNTEAFF	TGTGCCAGCAGCCCAACAGGGATGAACACTGAAGCTTTCTTT
.	TRBJ2-1	TRBV6-5	TRBD2	CASSRLALSEQFF	TGTGCCAGCAGTCGACTAGCGTTGAGTGAGCAGTTCTTC
.	TRBJ1-4	TRBV5-1	TRBD1	CASSLEGTGANEKLFF	TGCGCCAGCAGCTTGGAAGGGACAGGGGCTAATGAAAAACTGTTTTTT
.	TRBJ2-1	TRBV27	TRBD2	CASSFRLAGARKFF	TGTGCCAGCAGTTTTCGGCTAGCGGGGGCCAGAAAGTTCTTC
many	TRBJ2-5	TRBV6-5	.	CASSPMASSETQYF	TGTGCCAGCAGTCCCATGGCTAGCAGTGAGACCCAGTACTTC
.	TRBJ1-4	TRBV30	TRBD1	CAWSDPFRGNEKLFF	TGTGCCTGGAGTGACCCGTTCAGGGGGAACGAAAAACTGTTTTTT
few	TRBJ2-7	TRBV6-5	.	CASSYSENYEQYF	TGTGCCAGCAGTTACTCGGAAAACTACGAGCAGTACTTC
.	TRBJ2-1	TRBV28	.	CASIRRGNEQFF	TGTGCCAGCATTCGAAGGGGGAATGAGCAGTTCTTC
.	TRBJ2-3	TRBV29-1	TRBD1	CSVEDWDSSTDTQYF	TGCAGCGTTGAAGATTGGGACAGTAGCACAGATACGCAGTATTTT
.	TRBJ1-1	TRBV29-1	TRBD1	CSVVLVGTGHTEAFF	TGCAGCGTTGTTTTAGTAGGGACAGGGCACACTGAAGCTTTCTTT
.	TRBJ1-2	TRBV27	.	CASRRDGSNYGYTF	TGTGCCAGCAGGAGGGACGGAAGTAACTATGGCTACACCTTC
.	TRBJ1-1	TRBV19	TRBD1	CASSREQGLPNTEAFF	TGTGCCAGTAGTAGGGAACAGGGGCTTCCGAACACTGAAGCTTTCTTT
.	TRBJ2-2	TRBV7-2	.	CASNLNPTTLNTGELFF	TGTGCCAGCAACCTCAACCCTACGACACTCAACACCGGGGAGCTGTTTTTT
.	TRBJ1-1	TRBV5-4	TRBD1	CASSLVDRMNTEAFF	TGTGCCAGCAGCTTGGTGGACAGGATGAACACTGAAGCTTTCTTT
.	TRBJ1-5	TRBV28	.	CACQGTGNQPQHF	TGTGCCTGTCAGGGTACCGGCAATCAGCCCCAGCATTTT
.	TRBJ1-4	TRBV29-1	.	CSVGVREKLFF	TGCAGCGTTGGTGTTCGTGAAAAACTGTTTTTT
.	TRBJ2-2	TRBV28	TRBD1	CASRRTGATGELFF	TGTGCCAGCAGAAGGACAGGGGCAACCGGGGAGCTGTTTTTT
.	TRBJ2-3	TRBV30	.	CAWSPSGLSTDTQYF	TGTGCCTGGAGTCCAAGCGGTCTAAGCACAGATACGCAGTATTTT
few	TRBJ1-2	TRBV4-1	.	CASSPLGSSYGYTF	TGCGCCAGCAGCCCGCTGGGGAGCAGCTATGGCTACACCTTC
.	TRBJ2-1	TRBV27	TRBD2	CASSLALAAYNEQFF	TGTGCCAGCAGTTTAGCCCTAGCGGCCTACAATGAGCAGTTCTTC
large	TRBJ2-3	TRBV7-2	.	CASSLGGATDTQYF	TGTGCCAGCAGCTTAGGGGGGGCCACAGATACGCAGTATTTT
few	TRBJ1-1	TRBV7-2	.	CASSFQSGGAEAFF	TGTGCCAGCAGCTTCCAATCCGGGGGGGCTGAAGCTTTCTTT
.	TRBJ1-5	TRBV2	.	CASSENYSNQPQHF	TGTGCCAGCAGTGAGAACTATAGCAATCAGCCCCAGCATTTT
.	TRBJ2-3	TRBV11-3	.	CASSRRGSTDTQYF	TGTGCCAGCAGCCGGCGGGGAAGCACAGATACGCAGTATTTT
.	TRBJ1-2	TRBV6-1	.	CASSEEVMDYGYTF	TGTGCCAGCAGTGAAGAGGTTATGGACTATGGCTACACCTTC
few	TRBJ1-4	TRBV27	.	CASSLSRVSNEKLFF	TGTGCCAGCAGTTTATCAAGGGTATCTAATGAAAAACTGTTTTTT
.	TRBJ1-2	TRBV27	TRBD1	CASSGPGQGGYGYTF	TGTGCCAGCAGCGGACCGGGACAGGGAGGCTATGGCTACACCTTC
.	TRBJ2-3	TRBV2	.	CASSGPGASTDTQYF	TGTGCCAGCAGCGGCCCTGGCGCTAGCACAGATACGCAGTATTTT
.	TRBJ1-5	TRBV28	TRBD1	CASSPQTTGLLQPQHF	TGTGCCAGCAGTCCTCAAACGACAGGGCTTCTTCAGCCCCAGCATTTT
.	TRBJ2-5	TRBV6-5	.	CASSYLPRGRILDF	TGTGCCAGCAGTTACCTCCCCCGGGGCCGGATCCTCGACTTC